These T cell receptor beta chains were read from a single sample in a study of blood T cells in healthy people across ages. A single record per CDR3 protein comes from TCRdb applying MiXCR to the 5' RACE reads. The repertoire holds more than 650,000 distinct CDR3 sequences, with 50% to 65% as singletons. The sequenced material came from blood. These receptor sequences come from an elderly man in good health. Each CDR3 is given with its conserved first and last residue. The listing skips clone size in some rows; elsewhere it reads once, few, many or a size class.

>NA|TRBV7-2|TRBJ2-3
CASSRQVSSTDTQYF
>NA|TRBV5-4|TRBJ1-1
CASSLVRGTNTEAFF
>NA|TRBV5-5|TRBJ2-5
CASSVGPLTETQYF
>NA|TRBV28|TRBJ1-1
CASSYQINLNTEAFF
>NA|TRBV6-4|TRBJ2-1
CASSQTRDYNEQFF
>NA|TRBV20-1|TRBJ2-7
CSAREAGIYEQYF
>NA|TRBV24-1|NA
CATSVAQVPYNEQYF
>NA|TRBV12-3/TRBV12-4|TRBJ1-2
CASRPDSSGYTF
>few|TRBV10-3|TRBJ2-1
CAISTGNEQFF
>many|TRBV20-1|TRBJ2-1
CSARGGPPEQFF
>NA|TRBV6-1|TRBJ2-5
CASSESGRSEETQYF
>few|TRBV20-1|TRBJ2-1
CSARAHPSGSFHEQFF
>NA|TRBV3-1|TRBJ2-3
CASSKGLATAGYAYF
>many|TRBV5-1|TRBJ2-5
CASSLAQLQETQYF
>few|TRBV20-1|TRBJ2-7
CSASGTSGRALYEQYF
>few|TRBV7-6|TRBJ2-3
CASSPTSGAQTDTQYF
>NA|TRBV28|NA
CASSFPKSGSSYNEQYF
>few|TRBV12-3/TRBV12-4|TRBJ2-7
CASSLVPDEQYF
>NA|TRBV12-3/TRBV12-4|TRBJ2-4
CASSSRTPSTVGEQYF
>NA|TRBV19|TRBJ2-7
CASTQTRGSGEQYF
>NA|TRBV6-6|TRBJ2-7
CASSYSSSSLDEQYF
>NA|TRBV29-1|TRBJ2-1
CSVAASGRATRSYNEQFF
>NA|TRBV2|TRBJ2-3
CASRPRPQIDTQYF
>few|TRBV10-3|TRBJ1-5
CAISETTGVSNQPQHF
>NA|TRBV3-1|TRBJ2-7
CASSPGVSAQYF
>NA|TRBV9|TRBJ2-1
CASSVGRGNGRDSEQFF
>NA|TRBV3-1|TRBJ2-2
CASSRDMSRYTGELFF
>few|TRBV5-1|NA
CASSLGQTGRGEQYF
>NA|TRBV27|TRBJ2-1
CASSLLSSGSVNEQFF
>NA|TRBV24-1|TRBJ1-2
CATSHPAGEQGTNYGYTF
>few|TRBV20-1|TRBJ2-5
CSARRDPQETQYF
>NA|TRBV10-3|TRBJ2-1
CAIRIRAGDSEQFF
>NA|TRBV30|TRBJ1-2
CARQGPGYGYTF
>NA|TRBV29-1|TRBJ1-3
CSVMGAVSSGNTIYF
>few|TRBV7-9|TRBJ2-3
CASSRGTGGTDTQYF
>few|TRBV5-1|TRBJ2-3
CASSLAEGPSTDTQYF
>NA|TRBV15|TRBJ2-7
CATSRPGLAGTSYEQYF
>NA|TRBV7-6|TRBJ2-1
CASSLAEGYNEQFF
>NA|TRBV24-1|TRBJ2-3
CATSAMGGGYTVTDTQYF
>NA|TRBV25-1|TRBJ2-5
CASSSHRDRVQETQYF
>NA|TRBV27|TRBJ2-7
CASRDWDGGRYEQYF
>NA|TRBV5-1|NA
CASSYLAGSSYNEQYF
>few|TRBV20-1|TRBJ2-7
CSAASNGYEQYF
>NA|TRBV5-6|TRBJ2-5
CASSFYLGQVIETQYF
>NA|TRBV28|TRBJ2-7
CASRTDRGTSYEQNF
>NA|TRBV20-1|TRBJ2-6
CSARPGTGSGANVLTF